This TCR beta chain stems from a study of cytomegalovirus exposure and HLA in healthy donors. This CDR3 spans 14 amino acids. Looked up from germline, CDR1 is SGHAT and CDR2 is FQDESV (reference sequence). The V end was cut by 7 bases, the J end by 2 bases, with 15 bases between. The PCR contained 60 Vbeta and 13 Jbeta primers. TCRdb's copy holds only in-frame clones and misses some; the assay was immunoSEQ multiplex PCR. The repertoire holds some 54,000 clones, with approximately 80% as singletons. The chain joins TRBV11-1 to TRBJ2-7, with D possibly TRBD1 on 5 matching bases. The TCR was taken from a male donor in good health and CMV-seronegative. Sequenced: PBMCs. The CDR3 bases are TGTGCCAGCACTTTAGAGCAGGGTCCCTACGAGCAGTACTTC. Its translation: CASTLEQGPYEQYF.